The clone carrying this TCR beta chain was observed a few times. Antigen: not known. The CDR3 runs to 15 residues. Between the trimmed V and J ends, which lost 2 bases and 0 bases, there was a span of 8 bases. The germline V gene has CDR1 MDHEN and CDR2 SYDVKM. TCRdb analysed the reads with MiXCR anew, one entry per CDR3 protein. Seen here are 310,000 or so distinct CDR3 sequences, roughly 26% observed once, and the top ten hold roughly 13%. These data originate in a study of T cell repertoires in cytomegalovirus infection. About the study: Both a matching HLA type and CMV infection were indicated by public TCR beta signatures.

Study conclusions and caveats: Dominating the ex vivo response were TCR beta clonotypes that were CMV-specific and HLA-C-restricted. Individuals carrying CMV plus the relevant HLA were identified by cumulative frequency of public TCR beta families.

This receptor was identified in a human donor in good health (CMV status not recorded). Some clones in this sample may be carry-over from other donors' samples. The sample was PBMCs. This chain connects TRBV28 to TRBJ1-3, with D tentatively TRBD1 (5 bases). CDR3 loop: CASSLGTISGNTIYF. CDR3 sequence (DNA): TGTGCCAGCAGTTTAGGGACTATCTCTGGAAACACCATATATTTT.